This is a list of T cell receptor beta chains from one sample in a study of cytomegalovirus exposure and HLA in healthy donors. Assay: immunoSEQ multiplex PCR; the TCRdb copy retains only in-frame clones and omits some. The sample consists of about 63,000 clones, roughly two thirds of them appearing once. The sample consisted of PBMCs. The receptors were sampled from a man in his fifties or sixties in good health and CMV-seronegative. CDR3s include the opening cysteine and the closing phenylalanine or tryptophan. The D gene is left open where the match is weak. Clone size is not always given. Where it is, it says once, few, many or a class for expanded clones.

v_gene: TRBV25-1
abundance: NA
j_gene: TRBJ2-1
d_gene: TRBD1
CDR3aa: CASSEYGTGAHEQFF
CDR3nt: TGTGCCAGCAGTGAATATGGGACAGGGGCCCATGAGCAGTTCTTC

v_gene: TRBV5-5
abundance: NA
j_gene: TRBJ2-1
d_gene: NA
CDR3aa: CASSLTVYNEQFF
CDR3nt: TGTGCCAGCAGCTTAACAGTCTACAATGAGCAGTTCTTC

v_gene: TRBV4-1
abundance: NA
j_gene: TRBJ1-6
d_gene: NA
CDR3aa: CASSQGAIFSPLHF
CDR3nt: TGCGCCAGCAGCCAAGGGGCCATTTTTTCACCCCTCCACTTT

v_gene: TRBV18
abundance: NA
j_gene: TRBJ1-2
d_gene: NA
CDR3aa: CASSPQGNYGYTF
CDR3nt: TGTGCCAGCTCTCCCCAGGGAAACTATGGCTACACCTTC

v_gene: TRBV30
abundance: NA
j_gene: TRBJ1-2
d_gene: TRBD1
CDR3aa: CAWRERQGGNGYTF
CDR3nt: TGTGCCTGGAGGGAAAGACAGGGGGGGAATGGCTACACCTTC

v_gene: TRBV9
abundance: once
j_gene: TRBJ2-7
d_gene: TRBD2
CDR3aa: CASSVGSSGGSYEQYF
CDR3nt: TGTGCCAGCAGCGTAGGTTCCAGCGGGGGGTCCTACGAGCAGTACTTC

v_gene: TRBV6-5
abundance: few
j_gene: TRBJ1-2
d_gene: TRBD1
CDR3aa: CASSSRQGHYGYTF
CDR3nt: TGTGCCAGCAGTTCTAGACAGGGACACTATGGCTACACCTTC

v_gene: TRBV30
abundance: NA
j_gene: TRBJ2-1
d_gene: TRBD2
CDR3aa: CAWAPGPLAGEYNEQFF
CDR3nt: TGTGCCTGGGCCCCCGGGCCTTTGGCGGGGGAGTACAATGAGCAGTTCTTC

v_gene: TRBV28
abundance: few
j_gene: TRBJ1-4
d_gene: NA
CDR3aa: CASSLGSFVGKLFF
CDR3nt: TGTGCCAGCAGTCTGGGCAGCTTCGTCGGAAAACTGTTTTTT

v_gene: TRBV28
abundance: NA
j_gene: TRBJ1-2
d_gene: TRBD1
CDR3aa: CASRLTGNHGYTF
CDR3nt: TGTGCCAGCAGGTTGACAGGGAATCATGGCTACACCTTC

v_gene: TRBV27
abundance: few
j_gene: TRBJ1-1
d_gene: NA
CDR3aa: CASSKNRQAEAFF
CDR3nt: TGTGCCAGCAGCAAAAACAGGCAGGCTGAAGCTTTCTTT

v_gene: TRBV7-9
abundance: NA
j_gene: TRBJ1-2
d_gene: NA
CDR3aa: CASSSTPTIQGFYGYTF
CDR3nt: TGTGCCAGCAGCTCAACACCAACTATACAGGGATTCTATGGCTACACCTTC

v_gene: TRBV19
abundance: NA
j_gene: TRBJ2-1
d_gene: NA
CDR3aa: CATRRGAYNEQFF
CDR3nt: TGTGCCACCCGACGGGGAGCCTACAATGAGCAGTTCTTC

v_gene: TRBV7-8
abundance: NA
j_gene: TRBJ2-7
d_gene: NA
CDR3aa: CASSFYPTGSYEQYF
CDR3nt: TGTGCCAGCAGCTTTTACCCAACAGGATCCTACGAGCAGTACTTC

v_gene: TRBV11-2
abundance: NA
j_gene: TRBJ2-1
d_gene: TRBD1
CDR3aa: CASRSKAGPDRVRWNEQFF
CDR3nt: TGTGCCAGCAGGTCAAAGGCTGGCCCAGACAGGGTCAGGTGGAATGAGCAGTTCTTC

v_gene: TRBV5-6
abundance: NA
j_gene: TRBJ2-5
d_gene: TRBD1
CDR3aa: CASSLVGQGLETQYF
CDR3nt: TGTGCCAGCAGCTTGGTCGGACAGGGTTTGGAGACCCAGTACTTC

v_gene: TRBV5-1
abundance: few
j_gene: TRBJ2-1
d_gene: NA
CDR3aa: CASSLGRGEQFF
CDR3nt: TGCGCCAGCAGCTTGGGTCGGGGTGAGCAGTTCTTC

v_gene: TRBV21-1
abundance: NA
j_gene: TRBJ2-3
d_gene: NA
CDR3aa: CASSYYRDPSGTTDTQYF
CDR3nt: TGTGCCAGCAGCTACTACCGTGACCCTAGCGGGACCACAGATACGCAGTATTTT

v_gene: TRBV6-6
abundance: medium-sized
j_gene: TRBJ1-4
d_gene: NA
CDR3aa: CASSYGQLREKLFF
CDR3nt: TGTGCCAGCAGTTACGGACAGCTCCGTGAAAAACTGTTTTTT

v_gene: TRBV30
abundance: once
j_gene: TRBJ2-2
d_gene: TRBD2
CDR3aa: CATPSGGYTGELFF
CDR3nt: TGTGCCACACCTAGCGGGGGGTACACCGGGGAGCTGTTTTTT

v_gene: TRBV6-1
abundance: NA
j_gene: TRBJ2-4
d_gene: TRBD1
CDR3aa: CASSERGGRGFF
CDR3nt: TGTGCCAGCAGTGAGAGAGGGGGCAGGGGGTTCTTC

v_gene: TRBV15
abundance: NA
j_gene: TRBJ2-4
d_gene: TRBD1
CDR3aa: CATSSGQGFVGVAKNIQYF
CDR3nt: TGTGCCACCAGCAGCGGACAGGGGTTCGTTGGTGTGGCCAAAAACATTCAGTACTTC

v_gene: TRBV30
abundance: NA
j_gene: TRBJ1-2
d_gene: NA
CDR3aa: CAWRVGRSYTF
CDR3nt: TGTGCCTGGAGGGTTGGGAGAAGCTACACCTTC

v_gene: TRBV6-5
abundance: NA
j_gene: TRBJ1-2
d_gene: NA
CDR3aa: CASSYSWSGYGYTF
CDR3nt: TGTGCCAGCAGTTACTCGTGGTCCGGCTATGGCTACACCTTC

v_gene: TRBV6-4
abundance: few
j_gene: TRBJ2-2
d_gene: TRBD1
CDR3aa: CASRDSDTGELFF
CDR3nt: TGTGCCAGCCGGGACAGCGACACCGGGGAGCTGTTTTTT

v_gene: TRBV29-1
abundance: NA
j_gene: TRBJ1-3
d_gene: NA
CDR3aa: CSVPGGTADSQNTIYF
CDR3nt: TGCAGCGTACCGGGGGGTACAGCAGACTCCCAAAACACCATATATTTT

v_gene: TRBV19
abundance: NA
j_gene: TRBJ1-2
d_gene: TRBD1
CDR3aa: CASSIGAPTTGYGYTF
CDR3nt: TGTGCCAGTAGTATAGGGGCCCCCACGACAGGGTATGGCTACACCTTC